This TCR beta chain was documented in a study of human T cells and chemical hapten exposure. TCRdb analysed the RACE reads with MiXCR anew, one entry per CDR3 protein. The repertoire holds some 200,000 distinct CDR3 sequences, with about 20% as singletons. Time point given: patch test 1, 2 weeks after DPC sensitization. The treatment was: therapeutic diphenylcyclopropenone sensitization with weekly scalp DPC. From whole blood left unfractionated, total RNA was extracted. This receptor was obtained from a woman between 50 and 59 years old with alopecia areata. Some clones in this sample may be carry-over from other donors' samples. The sample in question was whole blood, obtained in connection with sensitization to the hapten diphenylcyclopropenone (DPC).

In DNA, the CDR3 is TGTGCCAGCAGCTTAGAACTAGCGTTGACAGATACGCAGTATTTT. Its protein product is CASSLELALTDTQYF. V is TRBV7-6 and J is TRBJ2-3, with TRBD2 matching over 7 bases. This CDR3 region has 15 residues. V was pared by 1 base and J by 3 bases, with 4 bases of the junction left unmatched. Per the germline V gene, CDR1 is SGHVS and CDR2 is FNYEAQ.